Following are 28 T cell receptor beta chains from one sample sequenced in a study of cytomegalovirus exposure and HLA in healthy donors. Primers included in the PCR were 60 Vbeta and 13 Jbeta primers. Repertoires were generated with immunoSEQ multiplex PCR, while TCRdb's copy carries only in-frame clones and drops some. The table gives about 120,000 clones; the top ten clones make up over 1.5% of it. The specimen was PBMCs. Receptor source: a man between 18 and 35 years old in good health and CMV-seronegative.

The chain is built from TRBV6-5 and TRBJ2-1; 11 bases are a match to TRBD2. Germline CDR1 is MNHEY and CDR2 is SVGAGI. CDR3 length: 14 residues. V lost 8 bases to trimming and J lost 6 bases; unmatched junction nucleotides: 6. Here the CDR3 DNA reads TGTGCCAGCCGTAGCGGGGGGGCATTCAATGAGCAGTTCTTC. Translated: CASRSGGAFNEQFF.

J is TRBJ1-5 and V is TRBV7-8; the D is unclear. CDR3 size: 14 residues. V lost 1 base, J lost 7 bases, and 11 bases lay in between. Germline V CDR1 and CDR2: SGHVS, FQNEAQ. CDR3 sequence (DNA): TGTGCCAGCAGCTTAGGGGCCGCGCGACAGCCCCAGCATTTT. Its protein product is CASSLGAARQPQHF. Looking up the rest from reference TRBV7-8 and TRBJ1-5 gives the full variable domain: GAGVSQSPRYKVAKRGQDVALRCDPISGHVSLFWYQQALGQGPEFLTYFQNEAQLDKSGLPSDRFFAERPEGSVSTLKIQRTQQEDSAVYLCASSLGAARQPQHFGDGTRLSIL.

The gene calls are TRBV11-1 and TRBJ2-7; the D gene is possibly TRBD2 (5 bases). Trimming removed 3 bases from V and 2 bases from J, with 17 bases in between. Per germline, CDR1 SGHAT and CDR2 FQDESV (reference sequence). The CDR3 totals 16 residues. The CDR3 region has the DNA TGTGCCAGCAGCTTCCACGGCCGGGGTCATCCCTACGAGCAGTACTTC. This codes for CASSFHGRGHPYEQYF.

The gene calls are TRBV6-5 and TRBJ1-2; tentative D call: TRBD1 (5 bases). This CDR3 comprises 13 residues. Looked up from germline, CDR1 is MNHEY and CDR2 is SVGAGI. Trimming pared 0 bases from V and 6 bases from J, leaving 8 bases between. This chain's CDR3 is CASSYSAGDGYTF. The CDR3 DNA is TGTGCCAGCAGTTACTCAGCGGGGGATGGCTACACCTTC.

The chain is built from TRBV15 and TRBJ2-5, with D perhaps TRBD1 (6 bases). CDR1 is LNHNV, CDR2 YYDKDF, per germline (reference sequence). V lost 1 base to trimming and J lost 6 bases, with 12 bases between them. The CDR3 loop spans 14 amino acids. This chain's CDR3 is CATSRVGAEKTQYF. For the CDR3, the DNA is TGTGCCACCAGCAGAGTGGGGGCCGAGAAGACCCAGTACTTC.

The chain links TRBV7-8 to TRBJ1-1; D might be TRBD1 (5 bases). V was cut by 4 bases and J by 5 bases, with 29 bases left in between. Germline assignment: CDR1 SGHVS and CDR2 FQNEAQ. The CDR3 is made up of 19 amino acids. CDR3 amino acids: CASSSGPWRGPLSETEAFF. The CDR3 DNA is TGTGCCAGCAGCTCGGGCCCCTGGAGGGGACCCTTGTCCGAGACTGAAGCTTTCTTT.

The chain links TRBV10-3 to TRBJ2-2; a weak D match, TRBD1 (6 bases). The germline V and J ends were trimmed by 6 bases and 0 bases, with 8 bases remaining between them. CDR3 length equals 14 residues. Germline V gene sequence: CDR1 ENHRY, CDR2 SYGVKD. The CDR3 loop is CAIRGTTNTGELFF. CDR3 nucleotides: TGTGCCATCAGGGGGACAACGAACACCGGGGAGCTGTTTTTT.

V gene TRBV28 combines with J gene TRBJ2-7; D gene uncertain. CDR3 size: 14 residues. In germline, CDR1 is MDHEN, CDR2 SYDVKM. Trimming removed 6 bases at V and 2 bases at J, with 14 bases between. This CDR3 reads CASSPPPAPYEQYF. CDR3 nucleotide sequence: TGTGCCAGCAGCCCCCCGCCAGCGCCCTACGAGCAGTACTTC.

J is TRBJ1-4 and V is TRBV14, with unresolved D. Germline V gene sequence: CDR1 SGHDN, CDR2 FVKESK. Deletions cut 1 base from V and 0 bases from J, with 12 bases between. This CDR3 is built from 17 residues. CDR3 loop: CASSQGEGFATNEKLFF. In DNA, the CDR3 is TGTGCCAGCAGCCAAGGGGAGGGCTTCGCAACTAATGAAAAACTGTTTTTT. Using reference TRBV14 and TRBJ1-4 for the parts outside the CDR3, the full variable domain is EAGVTQFPSHSVIEKGQTVTLRCDPISGHDNLYWYRRVMGKEIKFLLHFVKESKQDESGMPNNRFLAERTGGTYSTLKVQPAELEDSGVYFCASSQGEGFATNEKLFFGSGTQLSVL.

This chain connects TRBV6-4 to TRBJ2-3; 9 bases agree with TRBD2. Germline CDR1 is MRHNA and CDR2 is SNTAGT. This CDR3 is 14 amino acids long. J was trimmed by 2 bases and V by 8 bases; bases with no gene match: 5. The chain's CDR3 is CASRRLADTDTQYF. DNA for the CDR3: TGTGCCAGCCGACGACTAGCGGACACAGATACGCAGTATTTT.

The chain carries TRBV6-5 and TRBJ2-1; TRBD2 matches at 14 bases. This CDR3 has 16 residues. Germline V gene data show CDR1 as MNHEY and CDR2 as SVGAGI. The V gene end was trimmed by 2 bases and the J gene end by 10 bases; junction bases not matched to a gene: 7. CDR3 sequence reads: CASSYPGLAGAREQFF. CDR3 coding DNA: TGTGCCAGCAGTTACCCGGGACTAGCGGGGGCTAGGGAGCAGTTCTTC.

This rearrangement joins TRBV9 to TRBJ1-5; D not resolved. The germline gives CDR1 SGDLS, CDR2 YYNGEE. The CDR3 contains 13 residues. V dropped 2 bases and J dropped 4 bases, with 7 bases sitting between them. CDR3 DNA: TGTGCCAGCAGCGTGTCAGTTAATCAGCCCCAGCATTTT. This encodes CASSVSVNQPQHF.

CDR3 residues: CASSSAAGQGRELFF. CDR3 nucleotide sequence: TGTGCCAGCAGCTCGGCCGCGGGACAGGGTCGGGAGCTGTTTTTT. The chain is built from TRBV7-2 and TRBJ2-2; 9 bases are shared with TRBD1. V trimming: 4 bases; J trimming: 9 bases; junction bases outside the gene matches: 9. This CDR3 has 15 amino acids. The germline CDR1 and CDR2 sequences are SGHTA and FQGNSA.

The chain has TRBV2 and TRBJ2-2; D gene ambiguous. V was clipped by 5 bases and J by 1 base, with 11 bases between them. This CDR3 contains 15 residues. The V gene's germline CDR1 is SNHLY and CDR2 FYNNEI. CDR3 region: CASSSDNMNTGELFF. DNA of the CDR3: TGTGCCAGCAGTTCAGACAATATGAACACCGGGGAGCTGTTTTTT.

The chain employs TRBV4-2 and TRBJ2-7; the match to TRBD2 covers 13 bases. Looked up from germline, CDR1 is LGHNA and CDR2 is YNFKEQ. The CDR3 runs 19 residues. Trimming at V came to 4 bases and at J to 1 base, leaving 13 bases not matched to a gene. The CDR3 DNA reads as TGTGCCAGCAGCCCCCCCAGGGGGACTAGCGGGATTTCGTCCTACGAGCAGTACTTC. This translates into CASSPPRGTSGISSYEQYF.

The chain uses TRBV28 and TRBJ1-5, with D perhaps TRBD1 (5 bases). The CDR3 is 16 residues long. Germline V CDR1 and CDR2: MDHEN, SYDVKM. Trimming pared 6 bases from V and 0 bases from J, leaving 15 bases between. The CDR3 sequence: CASSGGGLYSNQPQHF. The CDR3, as DNA: TGTGCCAGCAGCGGGGGGGGGTTATATAGCAATCAGCCCCAGCATTTT. Using reference TRBV28 and TRBJ1-5 for the parts outside the CDR3, the full variable domain is DVKVTQSSRYLVKRTGEKVFLECVQDMDHENMFWYRQDPGLGLRLIYFSYDVKMKEKGDIPEGYSVSREKKERFSLILESASTNQTSMYLCASSGGGLYSNQPQHFGDGTRLSIL.

The genes are TRBV28 and TRBJ1-2, with D perhaps matching TRBD1 (6 bases). Trimming took off 5 bases at V and 3 bases at J, with 19 bases between the two ends. The CDR3 covers 16 residues. Germline V CDR1 and CDR2: MDHEN, SYDVKM. This chain's CDR3 is CASSGDKLSLHYGYTF. Written as DNA, the CDR3 is TGTGCCAGCAGTGGGGACAAGTTATCACTACACTATGGCTACACCTTC.

V usage is TRBV5-1 and J usage is TRBJ2-3; 7 bases match TRBD1. Trimming at V came to 4 bases and at J to 0 bases, leaving 2 bases not matched to a gene. The V gene's germline CDR1 is SGHRS and CDR2 YFSETQ. This CDR3 is built from 14 residues. CDR3 loop: CASSQGQSTDTQYF. As DNA, the CDR3 is TGCGCCAGCAGCCAGGGACAGAGCACAGATACGCAGTATTTT. Full variable domain (remainder filled in from reference TRBV5-1 and TRBJ2-3): KAGVTQTPRYLIKTRGQQVTLSCSPISGHRSVSWYQQTPGQGLQFLFEYFSETQRNKGNFPGRFSGRQFSNSRSEMNVSTLELGDSALYLCASSQGQSTDTQYFGPGTRLTVL.

The chain recombines TRBV5-5 with TRBJ1-2, with TRBD1 matching over 11 bases. The CDR3 contains 16 residues. The germline V gene encodes CDR1 SGHKS and CDR2 YYEKEE (reference sequence). V gave up 3 bases and J gave up 3 bases; unmatched junction bases: 7. In DNA, the CDR3 is TGTGCCAGCAGCTCCATATTGGGACAGGGGGACTATGGCTACACCTTC. This sequence encodes CASSSILGQGDYGYTF.

The chain uses TRBV27 and TRBJ2-7; maybe TRBD1 (5 bases). Germline loops: CDR1 MNHEY, CDR2 SMNVEV (reference sequence). Trimming pared 4 bases from V and 4 bases from J, leaving 14 bases between. This CDR3 has 14 residues. As DNA, the CDR3 is TGTGCCAGCAGTTACTCAGACAGAAAGTACGAGCAGTACTTC. Protein product: CASSYSDRKYEQYF.

The chain joins TRBV5-4 to TRBJ1-6, with no clear D. In germline, CDR1 is SGHNT, CDR2 YYREEE (reference sequence). This CDR3 contains 15 residues. Trimming removed 1 base from V and 9 bases from J, with 14 bases in between. CDR3 sequence: CASSLLVTSLSPLHF. The CDR3, as DNA: TGTGCCAGCAGCTTGCTGGTCACATCTCTTTCACCCCTCCACTTT.

CDR3 region: CASSGRGAAVDTQYF. The CDR3 DNA is TGTGCCAGCAGCGGACGGGGGGCAGCGGTAGATACGCAGTATTTT. V usage is TRBV7-8 and J usage is TRBJ2-3, with TRBD2 as a possible D gene (7 bases). Trimming pared 5 bases from V and 5 bases from J, leaving 17 bases between. This CDR3 has 15 residues. The germline CDR1 and CDR2 sequences are SGHVS and FQNEAQ.

The genes are TRBV7-2 and TRBJ1-2, with D perhaps TRBD1 (5 bases). The length of the CDR3 is 16 residues. Trimming pared 5 bases from V and 3 bases from J, leaving 19 bases between. CDR1 is SGHTA and CDR2 is FQGNSA in the germline V gene. The CDR3 nucleotides read TGTGCCAGCAGCACAGCGACAGACTTACCCTACTATGGCTACACCTTC. Its protein is CASSTATDLPYYGYTF.

The V call is TRBV9, the J call TRBJ2-5, with TRBD2 identical over 11 bases. Germline lookup yields CDR1 SGDLS and CDR2 YYNGEE. The V segment lost 4 bases and the J segment 4 bases; nucleotides outside the gene matches: 6. The CDR3 is 15 amino acids. CDR3 protein: CASSPGTSGRETQYF. The CDR3 nucleotides are TGTGCCAGCAGCCCCGGGACTAGCGGAAGAGAGACCCAGTACTTC.

The chain couples TRBV27 to TRBJ1-1, with 8 bases lining up with TRBD1. Germline V gene lookup returns CDR1 MNHEY and CDR2 SMNVEV (reference sequence). This CDR3 has 19 amino acids. With 2 bases clipped from V and 3 bases from J, the junction kept 17 bases outside the gene matches. The CDR3 sequence is CASSLIQGAAGVIDTEAFF. The CDR3 DNA reads TGTGCCAGCAGTTTAATTCAGGGGGCGGCTGGTGTTATTGACACTGAAGCTTTCTTT.

This rearrangement joins TRBV6-6 to TRBJ1-1; D not certain. CDR1 and CDR2 (germline): MNHNY, SVGAGI (reference sequence). The CDR3 loop spans 15 amino acids. The V end was cut by 3 bases, the J end by 7 bases, with 18 bases between. This CDR3 is CASSYRGGPGVEAFF. For the CDR3, the DNA is TGTGCCAGCAGTTATAGAGGAGGACCTGGGGTTGAAGCTTTCTTT.

This rearrangement joins TRBV28 to TRBJ1-2, with TRBD1 identical over 8 bases. Trimming at V came to 5 bases and at J to 5 bases, leaving 4 bases not matched to a gene. The V gene's germline CDR1 is MDHEN and CDR2 SYDVKM. This CDR3 is 13 amino acids long. The CDR3 DNA sequence: TGTGCCAGCAGTGGACAGGGAAAGTATGGCTACACCTTC. Amino acid sequence: CASSGQGKYGYTF.

With regard to this clone: Other nucleotide sequences from this sample produce the same CDR3. The V gene is TRBV5-1, the J gene TRBJ2-6; TRBD1 might be the D (6 bases). V shed 1 base and J shed 2 bases, with 19 bases lying between them. Germline V lookup: CDR1 SGHRS, CDR2 YFSETQ. The length of the CDR3 is 19 residues. Written as DNA, the CDR3 is TGCGCCAGCAGCTTGTGGGGGCAGGGGAATCAGGCTGGGGCCAACGTCCTGACTTTC. The encoded protein is CASSLWGQGNQAGANVLTF.